Detailed here is one TCR beta chain. Its antigen remains unknown. This entry belongs to a study of T cell responses to AZD1222 COVID-19 vaccine. Libraries were prepared by immunoSEQ multiplex PCR; TCRdb keeps only in-frame clonotypes and omits some of them. The data contain approximately 200,000 clones, approximately 86% of them singletons. With 7 bases removed from V and 4 bases from J, the gap between germline ends came to 18 bases. CDR3 length equals 15 residues. The germline V gene encodes CDR1 SGDLS and CDR2 YYNGEE. Study conclusions and caveats: Unmutated regions of variants are reportedly targeted by nearly half of spike-specific TCRs. At study baseline, merely a handful of AZD1222 recipients were seropositive.

The source is an adult in good health. The sample was peripheral blood, taken on day 0 of AZD1222 vaccination. The V and J genes are TRBV9 and TRBJ1-3, with D tentatively TRBD1 (5 bases). For the CDR3, the DNA is TGTGCCAGCGCCCCGGGACCCGACCTCGGAAACACCATATATTTT. This sequence encodes CASAPGPDLGNTIYF.